Following are 9 T cell receptor beta chains from one sample sequenced in a study of monozygotic twins with inflammatory bowel disease. TCRdb reworked the 5' RACE reads into one entry per CDR3 protein, no DNA. The listing records approximately 400,000 distinct CDR3 sequences. What was sequenced was blood. Receptors originate from a human donor with ulcerative colitis or Crohn's disease, or a healthy co-twin of an affected twin (not recorded which).

V usage is TRBV5-1 and J usage is TRBJ2-1; TCRdb returns TRBD2, unconfirmable since there is no DNA. The CDR3 has 14 amino acids. Germline V gene data show CDR1 as SGHRS and CDR2 as YFSETQ. CDR3 in amino acids: CASSPGLAGNEQFF.

The chain couples TRBV5-1 to TRBJ1-6. CDR1 is SGHRS and CDR2 is YFSETQ in the germline V gene. The CDR3 covers 15 residues. The CDR3 reads CASSYDSYGNSPLHF. The variable domain in full, with the rest retrieved from reference TRBV5-1 and TRBJ1-6, is KAGVTQTPRYLIKTRGQQVTLSCSPISGHRSVSWYQQTPGQGLQFLFEYFSETQRNKGNFPGRFSGRQFSNSRSEMNVSTLELGDSALYLCASSYDSYGNSPLHFGNGTRLTVT.

This chain uses TRBV5-1 with TRBJ1-2; the TRBD1 assignment by TCRdb is unverifiable without DNA. This CDR3 is 12 amino acids long. Germline CDR1 reads SGHRS; CDR2 reads YFSETQ. CDR3 protein: CASSTDTYGYTF.

The chain is built from TRBV5-1 and TRBJ2-7. The CDR3 is made up of 14 amino acids. Germline V gene sequence: CDR1 SGHRS, CDR2 YFSETQ. CDR3 region: CASSLLGASYEQYF.

This chain links TRBV4-3 with TRBJ2-5; without DNA, the TCRdb call of TRBD1 cannot be checked. In germline, CDR1 is LGHNA, CDR2 YSLEER. The CDR3 contains 15 residues. The CDR3 loop reads CASSQDTGEGETQYF.

The chain uses TRBV7-6 and TRBJ1-3. CDR1 SGHVS and CDR2 FNYEAQ come from the germline V gene. The CDR3 contains 15 residues. CDR3 loop: CASSTAGTSGNTIYF.

The CDR3 region is CAISPEQETQYF. V gene TRBV10-3 combines with J gene TRBJ2-5. Germline CDR1 is ENHRY and CDR2 is SYGVKD. CDR3 length: 12 residues.

The chain links TRBV7-9 to TRBJ2-1; the TRBD2 assignment by TCRdb is unverifiable without DNA. CDR3 length: 17 amino acids. The germline V gene encodes CDR1 SEHNR and CDR2 FQNEAQ (reference sequence). CDR3 amino acids: CASSETEPGLKSGGQFF.

The genes are TRBV6-5 and TRBJ2-7; the TRBD1 assignment by TCRdb is unverifiable without DNA. Germline CDR1 is MNHEY and CDR2 is SVGAGI. This CDR3 has 12 residues. The CDR3 loop reads CATRDSIYEQYF.